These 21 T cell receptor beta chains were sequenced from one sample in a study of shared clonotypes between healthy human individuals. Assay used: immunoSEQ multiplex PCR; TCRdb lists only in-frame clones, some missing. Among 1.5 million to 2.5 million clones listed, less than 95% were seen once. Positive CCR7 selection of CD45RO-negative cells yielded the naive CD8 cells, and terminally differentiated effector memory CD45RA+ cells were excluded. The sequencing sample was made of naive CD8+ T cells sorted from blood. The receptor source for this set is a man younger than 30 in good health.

Written as DNA, the CDR3 is TGTGCCAGCAGCTGGACTAGCGGGGGGTACAATGAGCAGTTCTTC. As protein: CASSWTSGGYNEQFF. The chain joins TRBV7-9 to TRBJ2-1, with 14 bases aligning to TRBD2. The V segment lost 4 bases and the J segment 4 bases; nucleotides outside the gene matches: 0. CDR1 is SEHNR, CDR2 FQNEAQ, per germline (reference sequence). The CDR3 is 15 amino acids.

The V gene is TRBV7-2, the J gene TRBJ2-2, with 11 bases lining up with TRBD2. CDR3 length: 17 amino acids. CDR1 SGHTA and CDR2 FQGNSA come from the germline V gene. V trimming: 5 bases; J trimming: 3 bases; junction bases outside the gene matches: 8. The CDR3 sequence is CASSLPLAGADTGELFF. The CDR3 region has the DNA TGTGCCAGCAGCCTGCCACTAGCGGGAGCCGACACCGGGGAGCTGTTTTTT. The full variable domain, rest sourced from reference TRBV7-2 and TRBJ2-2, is GAGVSQSPSNKVTEKGKDVELRCDPISGHTALYWYRQSLGQGLEFLIYFQGNSAPDKSGLPSDRFSAERTGGSVSTLTIQRTQQEDSAVYLCASSLPLAGADTGELFFGEGSRLTVL.

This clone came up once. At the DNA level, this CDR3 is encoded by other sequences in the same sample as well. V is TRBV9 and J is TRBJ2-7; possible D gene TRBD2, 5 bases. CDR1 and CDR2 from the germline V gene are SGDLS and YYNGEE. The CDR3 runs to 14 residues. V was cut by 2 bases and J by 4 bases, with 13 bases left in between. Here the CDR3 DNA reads TGTGCCAGCAGCGTGGCGGGTGGCGATTACGAGCAGTACTTC. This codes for CASSVAGGDYEQYF.

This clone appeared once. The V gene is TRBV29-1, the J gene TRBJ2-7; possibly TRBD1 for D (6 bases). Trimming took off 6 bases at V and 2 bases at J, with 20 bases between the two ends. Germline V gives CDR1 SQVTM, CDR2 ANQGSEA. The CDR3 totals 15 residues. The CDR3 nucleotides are TGCAGCGTCCCCGCCCGGGCAGGGGACACCTACGAGCAGTACTTC. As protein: CSVPARAGDTYEQYF.

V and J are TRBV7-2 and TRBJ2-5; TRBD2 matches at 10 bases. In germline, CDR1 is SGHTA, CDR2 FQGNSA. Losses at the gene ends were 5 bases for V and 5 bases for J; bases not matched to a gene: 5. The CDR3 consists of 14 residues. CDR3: CASSDGTSVETQYF. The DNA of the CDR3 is TGTGCCAGCAGCGACGGGACTAGCGTTGAGACCCAGTACTTC.

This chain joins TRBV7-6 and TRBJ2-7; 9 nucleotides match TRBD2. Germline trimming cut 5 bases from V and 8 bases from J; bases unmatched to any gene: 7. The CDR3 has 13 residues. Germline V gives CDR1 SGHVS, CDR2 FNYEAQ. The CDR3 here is CASSPTGTSQQYF. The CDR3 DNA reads TGTGCCAGCAGCCCGACCGGGACTAGCCAGCAGTACTTC.

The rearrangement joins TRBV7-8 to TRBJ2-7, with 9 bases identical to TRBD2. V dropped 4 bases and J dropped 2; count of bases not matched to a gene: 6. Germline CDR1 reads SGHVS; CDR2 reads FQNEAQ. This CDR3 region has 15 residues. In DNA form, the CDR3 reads TGTGCCAGCAGCTCCGAAAGCGGGAGGACCTACGAGCAGTACTTC. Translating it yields CASSSESGRTYEQYF.

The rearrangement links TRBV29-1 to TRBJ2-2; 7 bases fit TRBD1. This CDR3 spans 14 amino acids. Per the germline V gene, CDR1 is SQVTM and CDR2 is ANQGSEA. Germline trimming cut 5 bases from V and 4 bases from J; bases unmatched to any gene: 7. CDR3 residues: CSVPRAGGTGELFF. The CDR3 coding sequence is TGCAGCGTTCCCAGGGCAGGGGGCACCGGGGAGCTGTTTTTT.

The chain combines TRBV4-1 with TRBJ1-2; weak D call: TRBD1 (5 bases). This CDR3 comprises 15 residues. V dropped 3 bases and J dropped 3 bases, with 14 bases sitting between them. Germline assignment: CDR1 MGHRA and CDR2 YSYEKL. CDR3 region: CASSHQGVPDYGYTF. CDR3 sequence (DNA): TGCGCCAGCAGCCACCAGGGAGTTCCGGACTATGGCTACACCTTC.

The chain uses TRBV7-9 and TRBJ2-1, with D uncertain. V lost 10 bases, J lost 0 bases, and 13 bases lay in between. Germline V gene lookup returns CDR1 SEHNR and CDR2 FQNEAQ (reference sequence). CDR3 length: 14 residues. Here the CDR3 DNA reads TGTGCCATACATAGAGTAAGCTCCTACAATGAGCAGTTCTTC. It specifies CAIHRVSSYNEQFF. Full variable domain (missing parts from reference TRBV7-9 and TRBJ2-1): DTGVSQNPRHKITKRGQNVTFRCDPISEHNRLYWYRQTLGQGPEFLTYFQNEAQLEKSRLLSDRFSAERPKGSFSTLEIQRTEQGDSAMYLCAIHRVSSYNEQFFGPGTRLTVL.

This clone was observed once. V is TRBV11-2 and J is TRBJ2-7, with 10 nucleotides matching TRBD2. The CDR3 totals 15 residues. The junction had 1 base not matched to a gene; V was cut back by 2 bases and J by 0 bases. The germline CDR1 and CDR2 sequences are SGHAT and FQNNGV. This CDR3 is CASSLRTSGSYEQYF. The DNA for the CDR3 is TGTGCCAGCAGCTTACGGACTAGCGGCTCCTACGAGCAGTACTTC.

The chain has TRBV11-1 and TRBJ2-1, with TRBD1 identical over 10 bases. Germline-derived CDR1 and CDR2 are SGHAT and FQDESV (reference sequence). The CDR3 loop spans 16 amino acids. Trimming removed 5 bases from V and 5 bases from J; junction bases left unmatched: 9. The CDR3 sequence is CASSVLGTGEDNEQFF. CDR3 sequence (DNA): TGTGCCAGCAGCGTGCTAGGGACAGGGGAGGACAATGAGCAGTTCTTC.

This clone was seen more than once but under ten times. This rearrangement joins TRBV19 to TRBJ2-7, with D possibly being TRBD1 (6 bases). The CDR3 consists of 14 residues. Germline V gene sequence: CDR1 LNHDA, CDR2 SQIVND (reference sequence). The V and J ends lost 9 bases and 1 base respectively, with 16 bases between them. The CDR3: CASRNRDGSYEQYF. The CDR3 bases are TGTGCCAGCAGGAACAGGGACGGGTCCTACGAGCAGTACTTC.

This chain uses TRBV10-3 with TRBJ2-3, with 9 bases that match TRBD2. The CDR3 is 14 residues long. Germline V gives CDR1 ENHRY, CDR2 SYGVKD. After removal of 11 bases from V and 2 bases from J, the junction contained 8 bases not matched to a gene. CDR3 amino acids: CAASKREDTDTQYF. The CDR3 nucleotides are TGTGCCGCCAGTAAGCGGGAGGACACAGATACGCAGTATTTT.

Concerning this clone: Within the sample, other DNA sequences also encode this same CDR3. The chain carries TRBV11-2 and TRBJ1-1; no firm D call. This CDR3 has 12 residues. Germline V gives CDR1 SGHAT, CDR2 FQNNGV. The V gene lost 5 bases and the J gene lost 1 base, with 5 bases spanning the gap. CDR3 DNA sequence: TGTGCCAGCAGCCCGCAGAACACTGAAGCTTTCTTT. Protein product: CASSPQNTEAFF. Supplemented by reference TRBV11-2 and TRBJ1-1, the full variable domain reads EAGVAQSPRYKIIEKRQSVAFWCNPISGHATLYWYQQILGQGPKLLIQFQNNGVVDDSQLPKDRFSAERLKGVDSTLKIQPAKLEDSAVYLCASSPQNTEAFFGQGTRLTVV.

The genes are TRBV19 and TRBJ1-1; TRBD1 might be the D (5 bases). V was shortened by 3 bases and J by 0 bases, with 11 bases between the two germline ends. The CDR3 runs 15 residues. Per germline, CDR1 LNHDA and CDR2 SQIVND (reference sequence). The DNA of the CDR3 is TGTGCCAGTAGTATGACAGTCTTCATGAACACTGAAGCTTTCTTT. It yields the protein CASSMTVFMNTEAFF. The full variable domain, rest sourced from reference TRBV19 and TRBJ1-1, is DGGITQSPKYLFRKEGQNVTLSCEQNLNHDAMYWYRQDPGQGLRLIYYSQIVNDFQKGDIAEGYSVSREKKESFPLTVTSAQKNPTAFYLCASSMTVFMNTEAFFGQGTRLTVV.

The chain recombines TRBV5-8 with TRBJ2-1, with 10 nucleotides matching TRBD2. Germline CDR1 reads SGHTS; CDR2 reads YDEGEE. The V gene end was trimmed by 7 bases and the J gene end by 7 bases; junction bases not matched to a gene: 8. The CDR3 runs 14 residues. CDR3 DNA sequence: TGTGCCAGCTGTAGCGGGGGGATCATAAATGAGCAGTTCTTC. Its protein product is CASCSGGIINEQFF.

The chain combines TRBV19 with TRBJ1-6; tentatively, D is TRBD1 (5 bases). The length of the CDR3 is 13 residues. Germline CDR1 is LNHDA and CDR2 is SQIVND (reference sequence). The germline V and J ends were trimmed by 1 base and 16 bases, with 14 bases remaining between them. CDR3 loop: CASSIVGWGLLHF. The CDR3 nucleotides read TGTGCCAGTAGTATAGTAGGTTGGGGACTACTCCACTTT.

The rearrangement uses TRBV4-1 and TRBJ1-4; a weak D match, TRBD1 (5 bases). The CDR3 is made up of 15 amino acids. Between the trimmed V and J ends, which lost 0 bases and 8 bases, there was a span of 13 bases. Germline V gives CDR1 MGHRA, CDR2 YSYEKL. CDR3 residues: CASSQEEGLREKLFF. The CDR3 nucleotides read TGCGCCAGCAGCCAAGAAGAGGGGCTACGGGAAAAACTGTTTTTT.

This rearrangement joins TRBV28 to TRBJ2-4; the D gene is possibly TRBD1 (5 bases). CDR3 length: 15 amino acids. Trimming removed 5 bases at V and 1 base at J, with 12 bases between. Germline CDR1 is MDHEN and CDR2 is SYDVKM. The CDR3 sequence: CASSPTPGAKNIQYF. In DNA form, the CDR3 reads TGTGCCAGCAGTCCCACCCCAGGGGCCAAAAACATTCAGTACTTC.

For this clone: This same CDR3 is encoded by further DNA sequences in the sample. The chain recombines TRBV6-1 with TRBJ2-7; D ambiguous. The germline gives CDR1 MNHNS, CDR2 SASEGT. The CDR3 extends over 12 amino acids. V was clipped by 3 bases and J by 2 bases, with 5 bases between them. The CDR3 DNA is TGTGCCAGCAGTGAGGCACCCTACGAGCAGTACTTC. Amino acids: CASSEAPYEQYF.